Listed below are T cell receptor beta chains from one sample, sequenced in a study of PD-1 blockade in classical Hodgkin lymphoma. The assay was immunoSEQ multiplex PCR, and TCRdb's table has in-frame clones only and misses some. The sample holds fewer than 55,000 clones, around 80% seen once. The sample in question was peripheral blood mononuclear cells (PBMCs), obtained before the fourth cycle of nivolumab. The source is a human donor with classical Hodgkin lymphoma. Both conserved end residues are part of each CDR3. D genes are given only for firm matches. Clone size is stated in some rows and not others, as once, few, many or a class when expanded.

TRBV2	once	TRBD1	TRBJ2-2	CASSGTGDTGELFF	TGTGCCAGCTCCGGGACAGGGGACACCGGGGAGCTGTTTTTT
TRBV19	few	.	TRBJ1-1	CASTTDNGFSEAFF	TGTGCCAGTACCACCGACAACGGTTTCTCTGAAGCTTTCTTT
TRBV19	.	.	TRBJ1-2	CASSATASNYYGYTF	TGTGCCAGTAGTGCAACTGCCTCGAATTACTATGGCTACACCTTC
TRBV11-2	many	.	TRBJ2-7	CASSLVHPEQYF	TGTGCCAGCAGCTTAGTCCATCCCGAGCAGTACTTC
TRBV19	.	.	TRBJ1-2	CASSRTLNYGYTF	TGTGCCAGTAGTCGGACGCTCAACTATGGCTACACCTTC
TRBV7-9	.	TRBD1	TRBJ1-1	CASSAFRGTENTEAFF	TGTGCCAGCAGCGCCTTTAGAGGGACAGAGAACACTGAAGCTTTCTTT
TRBV5-8	few	.	TRBJ1-5	CASSLLSADQPQHF	TGTGCCAGCAGCTTACTTTCAGCCGATCAGCCCCAGCATTTT
TRBV30	.	.	TRBJ2-3	CAWRRGPSTDTQYF	TGTGCCTGGAGACGGGGACCTAGCACAGATACGCAGTATTTT
TRBV15	.	.	TRBJ2-1	CATSRDIWGEQFF	TGTGCCACCAGCAGAGATATTTGGGGGGAGCAGTTCTTC
TRBV6-1	.	.	TRBJ2-5	CASIQGTQETQYF	TGTGCCAGCATTCAGGGGACGCAAGAGACCCAGTACTTC
TRBV5-8	.	TRBD2	TRBJ2-7	CASSRGLALYEQYF	TGTGCCAGCAGCCGCGGACTAGCCCTCTACGAGCAGTACTTC
TRBV5-1	.	.	TRBJ1-6	CASQSGDREGSPLHF	TGCGCCAGCCAGTCAGGGGACCGCGAAGGCTCACCCCTCCACTTT
TRBV6-5	.	.	TRBJ1-4	CASGQGTNEKLFF	TGTGCCAGTGGTCAGGGAACTAATGAAAAACTGTTTTTT
TRBV18	.	.	TRBJ2-3	CASSPSDSGTDTQYF	TGTGCCAGCTCACCCTCGGACAGCGGCACAGATACGCAGTATTTT
TRBV7-6	once	TRBD1	TRBJ1-2	CASSEGQGIGGYTF	TGTGCCAGCAGCGAGGGACAGGGTATTGGTGGCTACACCTTC
TRBV2	.	.	TRBJ1-4	CAGQRERTNEKLFF	TGTGCCGGACAAAGGGAGAGAACTAATGAAAAACTGTTTTTT
TRBV6-6	few	.	TRBJ1-3	CAVQGIGNTIYF	TGTGCCGTCCAGGGAATCGGAAACACCATATATTTT